Listed here are 27 T cell receptor beta chains from one sample, sequenced in a study of identical twins. Using its own MiXCR run on the 5' RACE reads, TCRdb lists one record per CDR3 protein. The sample has 400,000 to 550,000 distinct CDR3 sequences, 24% seen once. These data were also filed under a second study, of T cells expressing NK-cell markers.

Sequencing was performed on CD4+ T cells sorted from blood. These receptors were taken from a woman under 30 in good health.

The CDR3 coding sequence is TGCAGTGCTCGCCCAGATACCAATGAGCAGTTCTTC. Translation gives CSARPDTNEQFF. The chain links TRBV20-1 to TRBJ2-1, with D uncertain. The CDR3 is 12 residues long. Germline V gives CDR1 DFQATT, CDR2 SNEGSKA (reference sequence). V was clipped by 5 bases and J by 6 bases, with 11 bases between them.

This chain links TRBV20-1 with TRBJ2-7; the D is unclear. There are 13 residues in the CDR3. Trimming shortened V by 6 bases and J by 5 bases, and 17 bases separated the two germline ends. Germline loops: CDR1 DFQATT, CDR2 SNEGSKA (reference sequence). The CDR3 coding sequence is TGCAGTGCGAAGACGGCGTTGGACCACGAGCAGTACTTC. Translating gives CSAKTALDHEQYF.

This clonotype has only a few counts. The V and J genes are TRBV24-1 and TRBJ2-3; TRBD2 agrees at 10 bases. After removal of 1 base from V and 2 bases from J, the junction contained 5 bases not matched to a gene. This CDR3 has 17 amino acids. Germline loops: CDR1 KGHDR, CDR2 SFDVKD. The CDR3 here is CATSDFGAGGITDTQYF. CDR3 coding DNA: TGTGCCACCAGTGATTTCGGAGCGGGGGGGATCACAGATACGCAGTATTTT.

Ten or more counts support this clonotype. The chain uses TRBV7-2 and TRBJ2-1; 11 positions match TRBD2. From germline, CDR1 is SGHTA and CDR2 FQGNSA. V trimming: 3 bases; J trimming: 4 bases; junction bases outside the gene matches: 5. There are 16 residues in the CDR3. The CDR3 sequence is CASSFRTSGWYNEQFF. For the CDR3, the DNA is TGTGCCAGCAGCTTCAGGACTAGCGGGTGGTACAATGAGCAGTTCTTC.

The J gene is TRBJ2-7, the V gene TRBV25-1; TRBD2 is a possible D gene (6 bases). Germline V CDR1 and CDR2: MGHDK, SYGVNS. V lost 7 bases and J 4 bases, leaving 17 bases between the germline ends. CDR3 size: 14 residues. The CDR3 nucleotides are TGTGCCAGCAATGGACCGGGACGGGAGTACGAGCAGTACTTC. The encoded protein is CASNGPGREYEQYF.

The chain uses TRBV27 and TRBJ2-7; perhaps D is TRBD1 or TRBD2 (5 bases each). From germline, CDR1 is MNHEY and CDR2 SMNVEV (reference sequence). The V end lost 2 bases, the J end lost 7 bases, and 12 bases lay between the germline ends. The CDR3 is made up of 13 amino acids. The CDR3 nucleotides are TGTGCCAGCAGTTTACTGTGGGGCGGGGAGCAGTACTTC. Protein sequence: CASSLLWGGEQYF.

The chain uses TRBV10-1 and TRBJ2-7, with 12 bases lining up with TRBD2. V shed 3 bases, J shed 5 bases, and the junction held 2 bases outside the gene matches. The CDR3 consists of 14 residues. Per germline, CDR1 WNHNN and CDR2 SYGVQD (reference sequence). Here the CDR3 DNA reads TGCGCCAGCAGTGAACTAGCGGGAGGTCACGAGCAGTACTTC. It codes for CASSELAGGHEQYF.

This clonotype was counted a few times. The rearrangement joins TRBV9 to TRBJ2-3, with 8 bases matching TRBD2. The length of the CDR3 is 15 residues. With 0 bases clipped from V and 1 base from J, the junction kept 1 base outside the gene matches. CDR1 is SGDLS and CDR2 is YYNGEE in the germline V gene. The CDR3: CASSVEAGGTDTQYF. The CDR3 DNA reads TGTGCCAGCAGCGTAGAAGCGGGGGGCACAGATACGCAGTATTTT.

The chain uses TRBV20-1 and TRBJ2-7; TRBD2 is a possible D gene (5 bases). CDR3 length equals 13 residues. Trimming removed 6 bases at V and 5 bases at J, with 17 bases between. CDR1 and CDR2 from the germline V gene are DFQATT and SNEGSKA (reference sequence). The CDR3 nucleotides are TGCAGTGCACCAGCCAGCAGCGGCCACGAGCAGTACTTC. The encoded protein is CSAPASSGHEQYF.

The table lists this clonotype with a few counts. This chain connects TRBV5-1 to TRBJ2-7; D is unresolved. The CDR3 consists of 14 residues. V shed 4 bases and J shed 0 bases, with 11 bases lying between them. Germline-derived CDR1 and CDR2 are SGHRS and YFSETQ. CDR3 residues: CASSPTWGSYEQYF. In nucleotides, the CDR3 is TGCGCCAGCAGCCCGACTTGGGGCTCCTACGAGCAGTACTTC. Full variable domain (remainder filled in from reference TRBV5-1 and TRBJ2-7): KAGVTQTPRYLIKTRGQQVTLSCSPISGHRSVSWYQQTPGQGLQFLFEYFSETQRNKGNFPGRFSGRQFSNSRSEMNVSTLELGDSALYLCASSPTWGSYEQYFGPGTRLTVT.

This clonotype was seen more than once but under ten times. V is TRBV12-3 or TRBV12-4 and J is TRBJ2-5, with 11 bases lining up with TRBD2. J lost 1 base, V lost 3 bases, and 10 bases had no gene match. This CDR3 has 18 residues. The CDR3 bases are TGTGCCAGCAGTTTCGTCCCCCGGCTAGCGGGGGGCCAAGAGACCCAGTACTTC. Protein: CASSFVPRLAGGQETQYF.

The table lists this clonotype with a few counts. The chain uses TRBV7-2 and TRBJ2-7; 7 positions match TRBD2. This CDR3 contains 15 residues. Germline V gene data show CDR1 as SGHTA and CDR2 as FQGNSA. V lost 0 bases, J lost 3 bases, and 5 bases stayed unmatched. The CDR3 DNA reads TGTGCCAGCAGCTTAGCTCTGTTAGCGGGCTACGAGCAGTACTTC. Translating gives CASSLALLAGYEQYF. The full variable domain, in which reference TRBV7-2 and TRBJ2-7 provide the parts outside the CDR3, is GAGVSQSPSNKVTEKGKDVELRCDPISGHTALYWYRQSLGQGLEFLIYFQGNSAPDKSGLPSDRFSAERTGGSVSTLTIQRTQQEDSAVYLCASSLALLAGYEQYFGPGTRLTVT.

In its sample, this clonotype was seen many times. The chain recombines TRBV7-6 with TRBJ2-5; 8 nucleotides align to TRBD1. V dropped 4 bases and J dropped 4; count of bases not matched to a gene: 8. CDR3 length: 15 amino acids. Germline values: CDR1 SGHVS, CDR2 FNYEAQ. This CDR3 reads CASSSVNRGRETQYF. In DNA, the CDR3 is TGTGCCAGCAGCTCCGTGAACAGGGGGAGAGAGACCCAGTACTTC.

This clonotype has more than one count but fewer than ten. The J gene is TRBJ2-3, the V gene TRBV12-3 or TRBV12-4; 7 bases map to TRBD2. V lost 5 bases and J lost 4; bases outside the gene matches: 15. The CDR3 spans 17 residues. This CDR3 is CASSLQALAVGADTQYF. The CDR3 DNA follows: TGTGCCAGCAGTCTCCAAGCGCTAGCGGTCGGGGCAGATACGCAGTATTTT.

The rearrangement joins TRBV29-1 to TRBJ2-1; tentative D call: TRBD1 (7 bases). Germline values: CDR1 SQVTM, CDR2 ANQGSEA. V lost 7 bases and J lost 9, with 19 bases in between. CDR3 length: 13 residues. The CDR3 sequence is CSGLPDRRVEQFF. CDR3 DNA: TGCAGCGGCCTACCGGACAGGAGGGTTGAGCAGTTCTTC.

This clonotype showed up just once. The chain is built from TRBV20-1 and TRBJ2-3, with 8 nucleotides matching TRBD2. The length of the CDR3 is 14 residues. The V gene's germline CDR1 is DFQATT and CDR2 SNEGSKA (reference sequence). The V gene end was trimmed by 4 bases and the J gene end by 3 bases; junction bases not matched to a gene: 6. CDR3 loop: CSAIGGAATDTQYF. The CDR3, as DNA: TGCAGTGCTATCGGGGGGGCGGCGACAGATACGCAGTATTTT.

This clonotype was detected only a few times. The chain uses TRBV20-1 and TRBJ2-3; a weak D match, TRBD1 (5 bases). CDR1 and CDR2 from the germline V gene are DFQATT and SNEGSKA (reference sequence). This CDR3 contains 12 residues. Trimming pared 5 bases from V and 6 bases from J, leaving 12 bases between. The CDR3 DNA sequence: TGCAGTGCTGACCGGACAACGGATACGCAGTATTTT. Its protein product is CSADRTTDTQYF.

This clonotype has ten or more counts. The rearrangement links TRBV7-2 to TRBJ2-2, with 11 bases fitting TRBD2. V lost 4 bases, J lost 6 bases, and 10 bases stayed unmatched. The CDR3 has 17 amino acids. Germline V gives CDR1 SGHTA, CDR2 FQGNSA. The CDR3, as DNA: TGTGCCAGCAGCTCTCCCATGACTAGCGGGAAGGCCGGGGAGCTGTTTTTT. Translating it yields CASSSPMTSGKAGELFF.

The CDR3 bases are TGTGCCAGCAGCGTAGACGGGAGGTCCTACAATGAGCAGTTCTTC. This translates into CASSVDGRSYNEQFF. The chain carries TRBV9 and TRBJ2-1; 7 bases map to TRBD2. This CDR3 has 15 residues. CDR1 is SGDLS and CDR2 is YYNGEE in the germline V gene. J gave up 1 base and V 0 bases, and 1 base lay outside the gene matches. Filled out from reference TRBV9 and TRBJ2-1, the complete variable domain reads DSGVTQTPKHLITATGQRVTLRCSPRSGDLSVYWYQQSLDQGLQFLIQYYNGEERAKGNILERFSAQQFPDLHSELNLSSLELGDSALYFCASSVDGRSYNEQFFGPGTRLTVL.

This clonotype was seen only a few times. V is TRBV6-1 and J is TRBJ1-6; weak D call: TRBD1 (5 bases). Per germline, CDR1 MNHNS and CDR2 SASEGT. The CDR3 runs to 15 residues. Trimming took 5 bases from V and 7 from J, leaving 15 bases between them. CDR3: CASSPEGRPNSPLHF. The CDR3, as DNA: TGTGCCAGCAGTCCAGAGGGGCGGCCCAATTCACCCCTCCACTTT.

This clonotype was detected only a few times. The chain combines TRBV12-3 or TRBV12-4 with TRBJ2-5; 7 bases match TRBD2. The J segment lost 1 base and the V segment lost 5 bases, leaving 4 bases of the junction unmatched. The CDR3 extends over 14 amino acids. CDR3 residues: CASSKLAVQETQYF. DNA of the CDR3: TGTGCCAGCAGTAAGCTAGCGGTCCAAGAGACCCAGTACTTC.

The V and J genes are TRBV9 and TRBJ1-1; 8 bases agree with TRBD1. The germline gives CDR1 SGDLS, CDR2 YYNGEE. The V and J ends lost 3 bases and 1 base, in that order; junction bases with no gene match: 8. The CDR3 runs 16 residues. The chain's CDR3 is CASSAQLGTGNTEAFF. In DNA, the CDR3 is TGTGCCAGCAGCGCCCAGCTCGGGACAGGGAACACTGAAGCTTTCTTT.

The chain carries TRBV29-1 and TRBJ2-7, with 7 bases that match TRBD2. V lost 7 bases and J lost 4; bases outside the gene matches: 7. From germline, CDR1 is SQVTM and CDR2 ANQGSEA. The CDR3 has 12 residues. The CDR3 coding sequence is TGCAGCGCTGGGGCCGGGGGGTACGAGCAGTACTTC. Its protein is CSAGAGGYEQYF.

The chain couples TRBV6-1 to TRBJ2-3; tentative D call: TRBD1 (5 bases). Germline lookup yields CDR1 MNHNS and CDR2 SASEGT. The length of the CDR3 is 14 residues. Trimming cost V 5 bases and J 2 bases, with 11 bases left between them. CDR3 DNA: TGTGCCAGCAGTCGACAGCTCTACACAGATACGCAGTATTTT. It is translated as CASSRQLYTDTQYF.

The chain combines TRBV14 with TRBJ2-1; the match to TRBD2 covers 11 bases. The germline gives CDR1 SGHDN, CDR2 FVKESK. The CDR3 runs to 16 residues. V was clipped by 3 bases and J by 12 bases; unmatched bases: 13. CDR3 nucleotides: TGTGCCAGCAGCCATTTTAGCGGGAGGGGAAGCGATGGGCAGTTCTTC. Encoded protein: CASSHFSGRGSDGQFF.

This clonotype was counted ten times or more. The chain has TRBV10-3 and TRBJ2-1; 9 nucleotides match TRBD2. The CDR3 is made up of 17 amino acids. V was pared by 6 bases and J by 5 bases, with 14 bases of the junction left unmatched. CDR1 ENHRY and CDR2 SYGVKD come from the germline V gene. Written as DNA, the CDR3 is TGTGCCATCAGAGAATTTAGAACGGTAGCGGGGGACAATGAGCAGTTCTTC. This encodes CAIREFRTVAGDNEQFF.

This chain uses TRBV13 with TRBJ2-2; no definite D call. Germline V gene data show CDR1 as PRHDT and CDR2 as FYEKMQ (reference sequence). V was pared by 1 base and J by 0 bases, with 9 bases between. This CDR3 comprises 16 residues. The CDR3 bases are TGTGCCAGCAGCTTAGCAGAGTTCGCGAACACCGGGGAGCTGTTTTTT. Amino acids: CASSLAEFANTGELFF.